Detailed here is one T cell receptor beta chain. CDR1 and CDR2 from the germline V gene are DFQATT and SNEGSKA (reference sequence). This CDR3 contains 15 residues. V lost 3 bases to trimming and J lost 4 bases; unmatched junction nucleotides: 9. This specimen belongs to a study of blood T cells in healthy people across ages. Combining a sample-barcoded 5' primer with a J-beta primer mix, a second PCR ran for roughly 7 to 12 cycles. TCRdb ran MiXCR on the 5' RACE reads and lists one entry per CDR3 protein. The sample holds 1.5 million to 2 million distinct CDR3 sequences, roughly 30% seen once. This TCR derives from a woman aged 30 to 39 in good health. The chain has TRBV20-1 and TRBJ2-3; 8 bases fit TRBD2. Sequenced material: blood. For the CDR3, the DNA is TGCAGTGCTAGGAGGTCTAGCGGGCCACCAGATACGCAGTATTTT. Translating gives CSARRSSGPPDTQYF.